The clone carrying this TCR beta chain showed up just a few times. Its antigen is as yet unknown. The sample is drawn from a study of blood T cells in healthy people across ages. Study-wide results and caveats: Naive T cell percentage strongly correlated with TCR beta diversity. Since the PBMCs were unsorted, naive and antigen-experienced cells could not be conclusively compared.

Together with a sample-barcoded 5' primer, a J-beta primer mix was included in a second PCR lasting roughly 6 to 12 cycles. CDR3-containing paired-end reads numbering at least 2.5 million came from each sample. Each CDR3 protein gets one entry after TCRdb re-called the 5' RACE reads with MiXCR. The table has roughly 1,300,000 distinct CDR3 sequences, approximately 59% seen once. The CDR3 is made up of 14 amino acids. Germline V gene data show CDR1 as SQVTM and CDR2 as ANQGSEA. V was pared by 6 bases and J by 10 bases, with 15 bases of the junction left unmatched. Each sample provided at least 5 micrograms of extracted total RNA.

The receptor was derived from a man between 18 and 35 years old in good health. Material: blood. The rearrangement joins TRBV29-1 to TRBJ2-1; 7 bases fit TRBD1. The CDR3, as DNA: TGCAGCGTGATAACCGGGACAGCCCTCGAGGAGCAGTTCTTC. This sequence encodes CSVITGTALEEQFF.